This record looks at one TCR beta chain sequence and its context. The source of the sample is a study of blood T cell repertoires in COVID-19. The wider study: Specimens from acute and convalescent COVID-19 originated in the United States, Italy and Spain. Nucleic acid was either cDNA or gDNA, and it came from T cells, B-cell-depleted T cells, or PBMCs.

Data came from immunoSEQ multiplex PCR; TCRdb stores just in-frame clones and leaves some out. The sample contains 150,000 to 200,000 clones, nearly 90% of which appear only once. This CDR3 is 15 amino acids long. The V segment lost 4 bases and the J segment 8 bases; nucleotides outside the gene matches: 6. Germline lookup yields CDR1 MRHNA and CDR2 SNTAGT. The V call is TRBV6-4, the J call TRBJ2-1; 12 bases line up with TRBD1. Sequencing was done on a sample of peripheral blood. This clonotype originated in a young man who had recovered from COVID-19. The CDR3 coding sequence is TGTGCCAGCAGTGCCGGGACAGGGGGCGGGGATGAGCAGTTCTTC. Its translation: CASSAGTGGGDEQFF.